The clone carrying this T cell receptor (beta chain) occurred a few times. What it binds is unknown. The CDR3 runs to 17 residues. Losses at the gene ends were 4 bases for V and 5 bases for J; bases not matched to a gene: 16. Germline V gene sequence: CDR1 SGHTS, CDR2 YDEGEE. Here immunoSEQ multiplex PCR was the method, and the copy in TCRdb shows in-frame clones only, minus some. Among around 9,000 clones, approximately 84% were seen once, and the ten largest hold just under 0.6%. This sample is part of a study of follicular helper T cells after annual influenza vaccination. Study information: Days 0, 7 and 28 post-vaccination were the blood draw times.

Time point defined: 2013-2014 season, 7 days after vaccination. Excluded were substance abuse, HIV/AIDS, active cancer, immunomodulatory drugs and active illness. Study observations and caveats: ICOS-CD38- cTfh most often held earlier Day 7 ICOS+CD38+ clones. The much larger non-cTfh compartments may have been undersampled.

The sequence was obtained from an adult who received the influenza vaccine. The V and J genes are TRBV5-8 and TRBJ2-5; TRBD2 agrees at 8 bases. Sequencing used CXCR5- memory CD4+ T cells sorted from blood, obtained 7 days after influenza vaccination. The CDR3 sequence: CASSPRLAAGVGETQYF. CDR3 in DNA: TGTGCCAGCAGCCCGCGACTGGCAGCGGGGGTTGGTGAGACCCAGTACTTC.